Sequencing of this TCR beta chain was carried out in a study of cytomegalovirus exposure and HLA in healthy donors. About the research overall: Researchers found that around 80% of 350 to 500 genotyped donors fell within the Caucasian-associated ancestry cluster. Study-level results: In vitro checks showed that three CMV-associated chains really do target CMV antigens.

Researchers ran the PCR with 60 Vbeta and 13 Jbeta primers. Assay used: immunoSEQ multiplex PCR; TCRdb lists only in-frame clones, some missing. This table has roughly 150,000 clones, around 80% appearing once. Germline assignment: CDR1 MDHEN and CDR2 SYDVKM. The CDR3 has 14 residues. J gave up 7 bases and V 8 bases, and 8 bases lay outside the gene matches. Unrecorded immune exposure was likely among donors, who were nominally healthy when sampled. For this clone: The antigen is unknown.

The rearrangement links TRBV28 to TRBJ1-4; 9 positions match TRBD1. The sequenced sample was PBMCs. This TCR was sampled from a woman aged 40 to 50 in good health and CMV-seronegative. The CDR3 here is CASGTTGGIEKLFF. CDR3 in DNA: TGTGCCAGCGGAACGACAGGGGGAATTGAAAAACTGTTTTTT.